The 9 T cell receptor beta chains below come from one sample, sequenced in a study of blood T cell repertoires in COVID-19. Assay used: immunoSEQ multiplex PCR; TCRdb lists only in-frame clones, some missing. The sample includes approximately 220,000 clones, approximately 83% of them seen just once. The sequenced sample consisted of PBMCs or T cells enriched from blood (not recorded which). The receptors stem from a woman in her 50s who had been exposed to COVID-19.

The V call is TRBV5-1, the J call TRBJ1-2; 7 bases are a match to TRBD1. Trimming took 0 bases from V and 4 from J; bases not matched to a gene: 3. CDR1 SGHRS and CDR2 YFSETQ come from the germline V gene. The CDR3 runs 14 residues. In DNA, the CDR3 is TGCGCCAGCAGCTTGGAGCCAGGGGGCTATGGCTACACCTTC. Amino acid sequence: CASSLEPGGYGYTF.

The chain combines TRBV3-1 (or the pseudogene TRBV3-2) with TRBJ2-7, with D possibly matching TRBD1 (5 bases). The CDR3 runs to 15 residues. Germline values: CDR1 LGHDT, CDR2 YNNKEL (reference sequence). Trimming removed 4 bases from V and 2 bases from J, with 15 bases in between. The CDR3 region is CASSPSFGAAYEQYF. The CDR3 DNA follows: TGTGCCAGCAGCCCGTCCTTTGGGGCGGCCTACGAGCAGTACTTC.

J is TRBJ1-1 and V is TRBV18; D gene unclear. Germline CDR1 reads KGHSH; CDR2 reads LQKENI. There are 13 residues in the CDR3. Trimming shortened V by 2 bases and J by 0 bases, and 4 bases separated the two germline ends. The CDR3 loop reads CASSPSMNTEAFF. The CDR3 DNA follows: TGTGCCAGCTCACCATCTATGAACACTGAAGCTTTCTTT.

DNA for the CDR3: TGTGCCAGCAGTTACTCGACATTAACTGAAGCTTTCTTT. Amino acids: CASSYSTLTEAFF. The V and J genes are TRBV6-2 or TRBV6-3 and TRBJ1-1; D unclear. Trimming took 0 bases from V and 5 from J, leaving 7 bases between them. Germline loops: CDR1 MNHEY, CDR2 SVGEGT. The CDR3 totals 13 residues.

This sequence joins TRBV6-5 and TRBJ2-5; D ambiguous. In germline, CDR1 is MNHEY, CDR2 SVGAGI. There are 14 residues in the CDR3. The germline V and J ends were trimmed by 5 bases and 5 bases, with 15 bases remaining between them. The CDR3 protein is CASSPQMAVETQYF. The DNA for the CDR3 is TGTGCCAGCAGTCCCCAGATGGCTGTTGAGACCCAGTACTTC.

This chain connects TRBV4-1 to TRBJ1-3; maybe TRBD1 (6 bases). Trimming stripped 1 base from V and 2 bases from J, with 15 bases between. CDR3 length: 17 amino acids. Germline V CDR1 and CDR2: MGHRA, YSYEKL. The CDR3 spells CASSQGLTGGAGNTIYF. The CDR3 nucleotides are TGCGCCAGCAGCCAAGGCTTGACAGGTGGGGCTGGAAACACCATATATTTT.

The chain combines TRBV5-4 with TRBJ1-6, with D hard to call. The CDR3 has 15 amino acids. Between the trimmed V and J ends, which lost 1 base and 8 bases, there was a span of 13 bases. CDR1 is SGHNT, CDR2 YYREEE, per germline (reference sequence). CDR3 residues: CASSLYTTGYSPLHF. The CDR3 nucleotides are TGTGCCAGCAGCTTGTATACGACGGGGTATTCACCCCTCCACTTT.

The chain carries TRBV29-1 and TRBJ2-3; 8 bases match TRBD1. The V and J ends lost 6 bases and 3 bases, in that order; junction bases with no gene match: 8. Germline-derived CDR1 and CDR2 are SQVTM and ANQGSEA. This CDR3 is built from 14 residues. In DNA, the CDR3 is TGCAGCGTGGGACTCAGGGGGCGGACAGATACGCAGTATTTT. Amino acid sequence: CSVGLRGRTDTQYF.

The chain couples TRBV30 to TRBJ2-7; D perhaps matches TRBD1 (6 bases). The CDR3 length is 14 residues. In germline, CDR1 is GTSNPN, CDR2 SVGIG (reference sequence). Trimming stripped 3 bases from V and 6 bases from J, with 18 bases between. For the CDR3, the DNA is TGTGCCTGGAGGTCAACTTTGGACAGTAGCGAGCAGTACTTC. Residues: CAWRSTLDSSEQYF.